This T cell receptor (beta chain) was identified in a study of T cell changes during pregnancy in multiple sclerosis. Trimming pared 3 bases from V and 8 bases from J, leaving 10 bases between. Looked up from germline, CDR1 is GTSNPN and CDR2 is SVGIG (reference sequence). This CDR3 region has 11 residues. TCRdb's table, derived via immunoSEQ multiplex PCR, lists solely in-frame clones and lacks some. The sample lists 95,000 to 110,000 clones, roughly 92% seen once, with about 0.88% in the top ten. The sequences come from peripheral blood, collected after pregnancy. The clonotype was recovered from a female donor with multiple sclerosis, enrolled in a pregnancy study. The chain joins TRBV30 to TRBJ2-5; D may be TRBD2 (5 bases). CDR3 in DNA: TGTGCCTGGAGCGTTGGAGGTACCCAGTACTTC. This sequence encodes CAWSVGGTQYF.